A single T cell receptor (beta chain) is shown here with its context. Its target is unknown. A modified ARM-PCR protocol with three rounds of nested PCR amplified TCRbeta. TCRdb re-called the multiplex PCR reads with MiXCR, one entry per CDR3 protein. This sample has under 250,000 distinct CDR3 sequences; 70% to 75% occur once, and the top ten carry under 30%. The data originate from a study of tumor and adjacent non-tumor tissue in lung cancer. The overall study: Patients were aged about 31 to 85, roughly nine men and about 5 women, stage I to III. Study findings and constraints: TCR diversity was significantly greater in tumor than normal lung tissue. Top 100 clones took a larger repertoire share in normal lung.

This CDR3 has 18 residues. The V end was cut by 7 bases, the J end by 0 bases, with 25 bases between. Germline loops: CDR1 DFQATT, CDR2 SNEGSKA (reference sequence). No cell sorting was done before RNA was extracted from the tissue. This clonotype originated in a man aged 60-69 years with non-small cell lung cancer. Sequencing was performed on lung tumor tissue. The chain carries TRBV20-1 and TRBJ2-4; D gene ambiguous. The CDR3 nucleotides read TGCAGTGTAACCCAGTCCTTGACCATTCCACTAGCCAAAAACATTCAGTACTTC. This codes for CSVTQSLTIPLAKNIQYF.